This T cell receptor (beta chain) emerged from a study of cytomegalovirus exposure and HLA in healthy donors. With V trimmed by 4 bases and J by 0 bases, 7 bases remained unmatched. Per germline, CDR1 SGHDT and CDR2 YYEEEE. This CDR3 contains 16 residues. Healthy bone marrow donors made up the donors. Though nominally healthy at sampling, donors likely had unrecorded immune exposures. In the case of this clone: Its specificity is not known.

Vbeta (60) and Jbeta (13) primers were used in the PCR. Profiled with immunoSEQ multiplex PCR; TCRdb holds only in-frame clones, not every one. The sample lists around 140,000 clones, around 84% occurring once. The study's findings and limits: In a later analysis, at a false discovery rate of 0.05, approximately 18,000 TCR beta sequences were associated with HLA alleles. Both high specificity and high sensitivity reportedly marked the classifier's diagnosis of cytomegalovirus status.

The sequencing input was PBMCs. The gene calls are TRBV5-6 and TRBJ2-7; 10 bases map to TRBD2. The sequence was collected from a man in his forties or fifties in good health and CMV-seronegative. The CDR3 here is CASSQLLAGLSYEQYF. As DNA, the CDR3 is TGTGCCAGCAGCCAACTACTAGCGGGGCTCTCCTACGAGCAGTACTTC.